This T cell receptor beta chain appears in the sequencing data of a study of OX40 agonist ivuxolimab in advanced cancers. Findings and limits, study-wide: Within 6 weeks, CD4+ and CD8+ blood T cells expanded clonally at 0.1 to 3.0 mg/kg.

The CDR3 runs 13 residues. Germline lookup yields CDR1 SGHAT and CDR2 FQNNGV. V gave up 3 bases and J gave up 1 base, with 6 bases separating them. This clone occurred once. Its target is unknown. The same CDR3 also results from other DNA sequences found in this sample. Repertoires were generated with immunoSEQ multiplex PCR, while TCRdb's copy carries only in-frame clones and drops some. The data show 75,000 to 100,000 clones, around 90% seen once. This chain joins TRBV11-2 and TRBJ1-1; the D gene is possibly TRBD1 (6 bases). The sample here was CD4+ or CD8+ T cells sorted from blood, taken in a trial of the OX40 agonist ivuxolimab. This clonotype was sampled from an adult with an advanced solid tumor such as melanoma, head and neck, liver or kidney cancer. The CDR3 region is CASSLTGNTEAFF. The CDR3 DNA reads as TGTGCCAGCAGCTTGACAGGGAACACTGAAGCTTTCTTT.